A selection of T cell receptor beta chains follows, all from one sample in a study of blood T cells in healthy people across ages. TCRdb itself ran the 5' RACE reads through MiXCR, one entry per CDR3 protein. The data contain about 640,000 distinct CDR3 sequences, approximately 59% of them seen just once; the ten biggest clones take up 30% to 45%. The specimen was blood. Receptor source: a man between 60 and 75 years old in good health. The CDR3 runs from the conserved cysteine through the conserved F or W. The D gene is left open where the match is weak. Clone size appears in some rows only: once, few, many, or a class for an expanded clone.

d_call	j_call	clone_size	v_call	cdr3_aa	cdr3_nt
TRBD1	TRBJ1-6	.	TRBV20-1	CSASSGTGGRYGNSPLHF	TGCAGTGCTTCCTCCGGGACAGGGGGCCGATATGGAAATTCACCCCTCCACTTT
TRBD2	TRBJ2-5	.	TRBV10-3	CAISATSGGTQETQYF	TGTGCCATCAGTGCCACTAGCGGGGGGACCCAAGAGACCCAGTACTTC
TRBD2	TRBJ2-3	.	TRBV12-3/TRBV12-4	CASSSRGAVTDTQYF	TGTGCCAGCAGTTCGCGGGGGGCCGTCACAGATACGCAGTATTTT
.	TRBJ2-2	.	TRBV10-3	CAISERLHTGELFF	TGTGCCATCAGTGAGCGGCTACACACCGGGGAGCTGTTTTTT
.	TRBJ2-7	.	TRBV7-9	CASSYDIAYEQYF	TGTGCCAGCAGCTATGACATTGCCTACGAGCAGTACTTC
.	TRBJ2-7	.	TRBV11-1	CASSLGVQDAYEQYF	TGTGCCAGCAGCCTGGGGGTGCAGGACGCCTACGAGCAGTACTTC
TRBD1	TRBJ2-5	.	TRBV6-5	CASSYSRQGGLAQYF	TGTGCCAGCAGTTACTCGAGACAGGGGGGCTTGGCCCAGTACTTC
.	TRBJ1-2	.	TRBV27	CASSWGPRGGYTF	TGTGCCAGCAGTTGGGGTCCACGGGGTGGCTACACCTTC
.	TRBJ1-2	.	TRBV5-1	CASKQGGNGYTF	TGCGCCAGCAAACAGGGTGGAAATGGCTACACCTTC
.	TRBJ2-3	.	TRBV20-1	CSTPQTPAGDTQYF	TGCAGTACTCCCCAGACCCCTGCCGGAGATACGCAGTATTTT
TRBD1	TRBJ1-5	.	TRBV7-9	CASSRQGVRQPQHF	TGTGCCAGCAGCCGACAGGGGGTCCGTCAGCCCCAGCATTTT
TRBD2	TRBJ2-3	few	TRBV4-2	CASSYVAGGDTQYF	TGTGCCAGCAGTTACGTAGCGGGGGGTGATACGCAGTATTTT
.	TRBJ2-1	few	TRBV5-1	CASSLDEASRKFF	TGCGCCAGCAGCTTGGACGAGGCTAGCAGAAAGTTCTTC
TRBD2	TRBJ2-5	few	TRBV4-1	CASSQVGVSGAPETQYF	TGCGCCAGCAGCCAAGTCGGAGTAAGCGGGGCCCCAGAGACCCAGTACTTC
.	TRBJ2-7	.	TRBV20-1	CSARDQGNQPYEQYF	TGCAGTGCTAGAGATCAGGGGAATCAACCCTACGAGCAGTACTTC
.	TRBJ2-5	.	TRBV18	CASSPQDREETQYF	TGTGCCAGCTCACCCCAGGACAGAGAAGAGACCCAGTACTTC
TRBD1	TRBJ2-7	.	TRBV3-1	CASSQMRTGGSYEQYF	TGTGCCAGCAGCCAGATGAGGACAGGGGGTAGTTACGAGCAGTACTTC
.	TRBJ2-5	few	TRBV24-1	CATSAGVGTETQYF	TGTGCCACCAGTGCCGGGGTCGGGACGGAGACCCAGTACTTC
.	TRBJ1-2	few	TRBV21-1	CASSKGAGGVNYGYTF	TGTGCCAGCAGCAAAGGGGCCGGTGGGGTGAACTATGGCTACACCTTC
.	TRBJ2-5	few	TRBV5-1	CASSEGTGLRETQYF	TGCGCCAGCAGCGAAGGTACAGGGCTCCGAGAGACCCAGTACTTC
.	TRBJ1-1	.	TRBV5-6	CASRNARGRWYMNTEAFF	TGTGCCAGCAGAAATGCACGGGGGCGTTGGTACATGAACACTGAAGCTTTCTTT
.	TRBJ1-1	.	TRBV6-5	CASRPGLSTEAFF	TGTGCCAGCAGACCCGGACTAAGCACTGAAGCTTTCTTT
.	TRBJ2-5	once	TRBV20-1	CSAAIAGGFQETQYF	TGCAGTGCAGCCATAGCTGGGGGATTCCAAGAGACCCAGTACTTC
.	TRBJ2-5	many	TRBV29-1	CSVEKVFKETQYF	TGCAGCGTTGAAAAGGTGTTCAAGGAGACCCAGTACTTC
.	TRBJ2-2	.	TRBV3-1	CASSQQIGELFF	TGTGCCAGCAGCCAACAGATCGGGGAGCTGTTTTTT
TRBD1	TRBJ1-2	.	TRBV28	CASSASDRVYGYTF	TGTGCCAGCAGTGCCTCGGACAGGGTCTATGGCTACACCTTC
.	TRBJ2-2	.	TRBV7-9	CASSPPGDGELFF	TGTGCCAGCAGCCCCCCTGGGGACGGGGAGCTGTTTTTT
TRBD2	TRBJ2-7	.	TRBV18	CASSPPSGLSYEQYF	TGTGCCAGCTCACCGCCTAGCGGGCTCTCCTACGAGCAGTACTTC
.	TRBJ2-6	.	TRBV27	CASSLSTGANVLTF	TGTGCCAGCAGTTTATCGACCGGGGCCAACGTCCTGACTTTC
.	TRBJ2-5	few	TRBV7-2	CASSLDRGAETQYF	TGTGCCAGCAGCTTAGACCGGGGAGCGGAGACCCAGTACTTC
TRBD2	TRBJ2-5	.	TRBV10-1	CASSEEGLAGMETQYF	TGCGCCAGCAGTGAGGAGGGCCTAGCGGGGATGGAGACCCAGTACTTC
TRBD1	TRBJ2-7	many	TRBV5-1	CASSWDSSYEQYF	TGTGCCAGCAGTTGGGACAGCTCCTACGAGCAGTACTTC
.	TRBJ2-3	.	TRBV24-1	CATSDTQSGSQQDTQYF	TGTGCAACCAGTGATACTCAATCCGGGAGTCAGCAAGATACGCAGTATTTT
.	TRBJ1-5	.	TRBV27	CASSLNRESQPQHF	TGTGCCAGCAGTCTGAACAGGGAGAGTCAGCCCCAGCATTTT
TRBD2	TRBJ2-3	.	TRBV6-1	CASSEAGTSSSDTQYF	TGTGCCAGCAGTGAGGCCGGGACTAGCAGTTCAGATACGCAGTATTTT
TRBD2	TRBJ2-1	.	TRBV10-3	CAIGEGNGLKGNEQFF	TGTGCCATTGGGGAGGGAAACGGACTGAAGGGCAATGAGCAGTTCTTC